This T cell receptor beta chain was identified during a study of vaccination effects on CD4 cells after COVID-19. The study, taken as a whole, reports: Convalescent patients in the study were few, and early post-infection timepoints were absent. Only 1 of 255 vaccine-induced clones from healthy vaccinees cross-reacted with common cold coronaviruses.

Clones were sequenced by immunoSEQ multiplex PCR, and TCRdb holds only the in-frame ones, with some missing. The profile shows under 80,000 clones, under 80% of them singletons. About this clone itself: The antigen is unknown.

Pools of viral peptides were used by the ViraFEST assay to expand antigen-specific CD4+ T cells ahead of sequencing. An approximately nine-day culture period preceded the isolation of CD4+ T cells. Two doses of either BNT162b2 or mRNA-1273 were given to each participant. Nucleocapsid antibody tests were negative, and the vaccine recipients had no prior SARS-CoV-2 infection. The germline CDR1 and CDR2 sequences are GTSNPN and SVGIG (reference sequence). This CDR3 contains 14 residues. Trimming cost V 3 bases and J 6 bases; bases outside gene matches: 4. Specimen: CD4+ T cells from PBMCs cultured with HCoV-OC43 spike peptides, collected after COVID-19 vaccination. The subset here: HCoV-OC43 spike overlapping peptide pool stimulation. This rearrangement joins TRBV30 to TRBJ2-2; 10 positions agree with TRBD2. This clonotype was sampled from a human donor who received a COVID-19 vaccine. Here the CDR3 reads CAWRKAGGPGELFF. The CDR3 DNA sequence: TGTGCCTGGAGAAAAGCGGGGGGGCCCGGGGAGCTGTTTTTT. The full variable domain, with the rest looked up from reference TRBV30 and TRBJ2-2, is SQTIHQWPATLVQPVGSPLSLECTVEGTSNPNLYWYRQAAGRGLQLLFYSVGIGQISSEVPQNLSASRPQDRQFILSSKKLLLSDSGFYLCAWRKAGGPGELFFGEGSRLTVL.